This TCR beta chain was captured by sequencing in a study of cytomegalovirus exposure and HLA in healthy donors. On the study more broadly: A prior analysis found 95 million to 140 million unique TCR beta sequences from around 190 million T cells. Study results and caveats: Solely CMV serostatus was available to characterize immune exposure.

Notes on this clone: The antigen remains unidentified.

The PCR ran on 60 Vbeta and 13 Jbeta primers. The repertoire was sequenced with immunoSEQ multiplex PCR; TCRdb's copy has only in-frame clones and lacks some. The sample contains fewer than 200,000 clones, approximately 71% of which appear only once. The sample comprised PBMCs. The TCR originated in a girl aged 5 to 17 in good health and CMV-seronegative.

CDR3 loop: CSVGAGAEAFF. The CDR3 DNA is TGCAGCGTAGGAGCGGGGGCTGAAGCTTTCTTT. V and J are TRBV29-1 and TRBJ1-1, with D maybe TRBD1 (5 bases). Looked up from germline, CDR1 is SQVTM and CDR2 is ANQGSEA. This CDR3 spans 11 amino acids. V dropped 6 bases and J dropped 6 bases, with 11 bases sitting between them.